Below are 19 T cell receptor beta chains sequenced from a single sample in a study of a mutant IDH1 vaccine in newly diagnosed glioma. Regarding time point: baseline, week 1 (first vaccination visit). As to treatment: pre-vaccination baseline after standard-of-care therapy. Using immunoSEQ multiplex PCR, the repertoire was profiled, and TCRdb retains in-frame clones only, with some absent. This table has some 87,000 clones, around three quarters appearing once. The sample here was PBMCs, taken from a glioma patient treated with radiotherapy, temozolomide or both. These receptors all come from a man aged 40-50 years with glioma.

This clone was found a few times. The chain uses TRBV9 and TRBJ2-7; D is undetermined. The ends were cut back, 0 bases at V and 3 bases at J, with 7 bases in the middle. Germline CDR1 reads SGDLS; CDR2 reads YYNGEE. The CDR3 contains 13 residues. The CDR3 reads CASSVDDVYEQYF. The CDR3 DNA reads as TGTGCCAGCAGCGTAGACGACGTCTACGAGCAGTACTTC.

This clone was observed a few times. This chain connects TRBV4-2 to TRBJ1-2; D is ambiguous. V gave up 1 base and J gave up 0 bases, with 6 bases separating them. The V gene's germline CDR1 is LGHNA and CDR2 YNFKEQ. This CDR3 comprises 14 residues. The CDR3 bases are TGTGCCAGCAGCCAAGTGGGGACTAACTATGGCTACACCTTC. It yields the protein CASSQVGTNYGYTF.

The chain links TRBV29-1 to TRBJ1-4, with D possibly TRBD1 on 5 matching bases. V lost 4 bases to trimming and J lost 3 bases, with 9 bases between them. Germline V gene data show CDR1 as SQVTM and CDR2 as ANQGSEA. CDR3 size: 13 residues. Here the CDR3 DNA reads TGCAGCGTTGGGGGACGGCCTAATGAAAAACTGTTTTTT. It encodes CSVGGRPNEKLFF.

The chain links TRBV6-6 to TRBJ2-3; 10 bases map to TRBD2. The CDR3 contains 15 residues. Germline-derived CDR1 and CDR2 are MNHNY and SVGAGI (reference sequence). Trimming removed 5 bases from V and 1 base from J; junction bases left unmatched: 3. In nucleotides, the CDR3 is TGTGCCAGCAGTGATACTAGCGGGGGCACAGATACGCAGTATTTT. Residues: CASSDTSGGTDTQYF.

The chain uses TRBV19 and TRBJ2-5, with 7 bases that match TRBD1. Germline values: CDR1 LNHDA, CDR2 SQIVND (reference sequence). With V trimmed by 6 bases and J by 4 bases, 5 bases remained unmatched. The length of the CDR3 is 13 residues. The CDR3 protein is CASSNHRGETQYF. The CDR3 nucleotides read TGTGCCAGTAGCAACCACAGGGGAGAGACCCAGTACTTC.

CDR3 DNA: TGTGCCAGCAGCTTGTTCGGCAGGACCGGGAATGAGCAGTTCTTC. Translation gives CASSLFGRTGNEQFF. The rearrangement joins TRBV5-8 to TRBJ2-1; unclear D gene. The CDR3 extends over 15 amino acids. The ends were cut back, 1 base at V and 7 bases at J, with 15 bases in the middle. Germline V gene sequence: CDR1 SGHTS, CDR2 YDEGEE.

The gene calls are TRBV6-4 and TRBJ1-1; D remains unclear. Looked up from germline, CDR1 is MRHNA and CDR2 is SNTAGT. Trimming left V 4 bases short and J 8 bases short, with 14 bases between. The CDR3 has 13 residues. CDR3 sequence: CASSAEAYGEAFF. The CDR3 nucleotides read TGTGCCAGCAGTGCCGAGGCATATGGAGAAGCTTTCTTT.

The chain links TRBV5-1 to TRBJ1-2; 7 bases fit TRBD1. Germline-derived CDR1 and CDR2 are SGHRS and YFSETQ. V shed 6 bases, J shed 8 bases, and the junction held 16 bases outside the gene matches. There are 15 residues in the CDR3. In DNA, the CDR3 is TGCGCCAGCAAAATAGGGACAGCCGGAGTAGGAGGCTACACCTTC. As protein: CASKIGTAGVGGYTF.

This clone was recorded only once. The chain uses TRBV27 and TRBJ2-7; 13 bases map to TRBD2. Germline loops: CDR1 MNHEY, CDR2 SMNVEV (reference sequence). This CDR3 has 16 residues. J gave up 5 bases and V 5 bases, and 9 bases lay outside the gene matches. The DNA of the CDR3 is TGTGCCAGCAGTCTAAGACTAGCGGGGGGTGTCCACGAGCAGTACTTC. Its translation: CASSLRLAGGVHEQYF.

The chain recombines TRBV7-6 with TRBJ2-2, with 7 positions matching TRBD2. Losses at the gene ends were 4 bases for V and 0 bases for J; bases not matched to a gene: 17. Germline values: CDR1 SGHVS, CDR2 FNYEAQ. The CDR3 consists of 20 residues. The CDR3, as DNA: TGTGCCAGCAGCTCCCTCCTCAAGCCTAGCGGAGCAACGAACACCGGGGAGCTGTTTTTT. It translates to CASSSLLKPSGATNTGELFF.

This chain connects TRBV4-2 to TRBJ2-3; D ambiguous. Trimming shortened V by 1 base and J by 0 bases, and 23 bases separated the two germline ends. Germline CDR1 is LGHNA and CDR2 is YNFKEQ. The CDR3 has 20 amino acids. The CDR3, as DNA: TGTGCCAGCAGCCAAGGAAAAGAACTTGCCACACGAACAAGCACAGATACGCAGTATTTT. It codes for CASSQGKELATRTSTDTQYF.

This clone came up a few times. The chain employs TRBV10-2 and TRBJ1-1, with TRBD1 identical over 7 bases. There are 14 residues in the CDR3. J lost 4 bases, V lost 5 bases, and 7 bases had no gene match. Germline values: CDR1 WSHSY, CDR2 SAAADI. CDR3 DNA: TGCGCCAGCAGTCCAACCTCAGGGGGCACTGAAGCTTTCTTT. Translation: CASSPTSGGTEAFF.

The chain combines TRBV5-1 with TRBJ2-7; tentative D call: TRBD2 (6 bases). V was shortened by 4 bases and J by 4 bases, with 18 bases between the two germline ends. The CDR3 has 15 residues. The germline gives CDR1 SGHRS, CDR2 YFSETQ. CDR3 in DNA: TGCGCCAGCAGCCTACTATCGGGGGTGGTTTACGAGCAGTACTTC. Protein product: CASSLLSGVVYEQYF.

This rearrangement joins TRBV6-6 to TRBJ2-1; 9 bases agree with TRBD1. Trimming removed 2 bases from V and 8 bases from J; junction bases left unmatched: 4. Germline CDR1 MNHNY, CDR2 SVGAGI (reference sequence). The CDR3 covers 14 residues. This CDR3 reads CASSYGQGWHEQFF. In DNA, the CDR3 is TGTGCCAGCAGTTACGGACAGGGGTGGCATGAGCAGTTCTTC.

V and J are TRBV5-4 and TRBJ2-2; TRBD1 matches 7 bases. Per germline, CDR1 SGHNT and CDR2 YYREEE (reference sequence). V shed 0 bases, J shed 8 bases, and the junction held 7 bases outside the gene matches. The CDR3 consists of 15 residues. Written as DNA, the CDR3 is TGTGCCAGCAGCTTGGTAGGACAGGTGGCTGGGGAGCTGTTTTTT. Protein sequence: CASSLVGQVAGELFF. Looking up the rest from reference TRBV5-4 and TRBJ2-2 gives the full variable domain: ETGVTQSPTHLIKTRGQQVTLRCSSQSGHNTVSWYQQALGQGPQFIFQYYREEENGRGNFPPRFSGLQFPNYSSELNVNALELDDSALYLCASSLVGQVAGELFFGEGSRLTVL.

The chain is built from TRBV19 and TRBJ1-1, with 7 bases matching TRBD1. The CDR3 runs to 11 residues. The germline CDR1 and CDR2 sequences are LNHDA and SQIVND (reference sequence). V shed 10 bases and J 3 bases; nucleotides not matched to a gene: 2. The CDR3 spells CATQGDTEAFF. The CDR3 nucleotides are TGTGCCACCCAGGGGGACACTGAAGCTTTCTTT. The variable domain in full, with the rest retrieved from reference TRBV19 and TRBJ1-1, is DGGITQSPKYLFRKEGQNVTLSCEQNLNHDAMYWYRQDPGQGLRLIYYSQIVNDFQKGDIAEGYSVSREKKESFPLTVTSAQKNPTAFYLCATQGDTEAFFGQGTRLTVV.

The rearrangement joins TRBV28 to TRBJ2-1; D uncertain. Between the trimmed V and J ends, which lost 2 bases and 2 bases, there was a span of 1 base. The germline V gene encodes CDR1 MDHEN and CDR2 SYDVKM. The CDR3 is 12 residues long. The CDR3 nucleotides are TGTGCCAGCAGTTTAACCTACAATGAGCAGTTCTTC. Its protein is CASSLTYNEQFF.

V and J are TRBV2 and TRBJ1-1, with 9 nucleotides matching TRBD1. There are 13 residues in the CDR3. The germline CDR1 and CDR2 sequences are SNHLY and FYNNEI. V was clipped by 2 bases and J by 8 bases; unmatched bases: 3. As DNA, the CDR3 is TGTGCCAGCAGTGAACCCGGACAGGGGGAAGCTTTCTTT. Its protein is CASSEPGQGEAFF. The whole variable domain, remainder taken from reference TRBV2 and TRBJ1-1, is EPEVTQTPSHQVTQMGQEVILRCVPISNHLYFYWYRQILGQKVEFLVSFYNNEISEKSEIFDDQFSVERPDGSNFTLKIRSTKLEDSAMYFCASSEPGQGEAFFGQGTRLTVV.

The CDR3 region has the DNA TGTGCCAGCAGCCAGACAGGGATGCAGCCCCAGCATTTT. Translating gives CASSQTGMQPQHF. The chain joins TRBV7-6 to TRBJ1-5, with 7 bases fitting TRBD1. J gave up 7 bases and V 5 bases, and 5 bases lay outside the gene matches. CDR3 length: 13 amino acids. Germline loops: CDR1 SGHVS, CDR2 FNYEAQ.